This entry is about one T cell receptor (beta chain). As yet, its antigen is unknown. This sample was included in a study of siplizumab effects on memory and regulatory T cells. General study findings and limits: In controls, about 28% of mappable alloreactive CD4+ clones were Treg-derived on average, versus roughly 74% with siplizumab. An assignable naive or memory phenotype was lacking in roughly 80-96% of proliferating CD4+ or CD8+ clones.

Data came from immunoSEQ multiplex PCR; TCRdb stores just in-frame clones and leaves some out. Here the sample spans around 97,000 clones, 90% to 95% being singletons. Material for sequencing was non-Treg CD4+ T cells sorted from blood. This sequence was found in a human donor in good health.

CDR3 sequence reads: CASSGQEEGKAFF. The CDR3 DNA sequence: TGTGCCAGCTCCGGGCAGGAGGAGGGTAAAGCTTTCTTT. The rearrangement uses TRBV11-3 and TRBJ1-1; D gene ambiguous. V was pared by 8 bases and J by 9 bases, with 19 bases between. The CDR3 is made up of 13 amino acids. CDR1 and CDR2 (germline): SGHNT, YENEEA.